A selection of T cell receptor beta chains follows, all from one sample in a study of cytomegalovirus exposure and HLA in healthy donors. The protocol was immunoSEQ multiplex PCR, while the TCRdb copy is restricted to in-frame clones and leaves out a portion. Of approximately 75,000 clones in the sample, roughly 82% were seen once. Sequencing was done on a sample of PBMCs. These receptors originate from a man between 65 and 80 years old in good health and CMV-seropositive. The conserved cysteine and the conserved F or W are not part of the CDR3 here.

V,J,CDR3
TRBV4-3,TRBJ1-1,ASSQRQGTEAF
TRBV19,TRBJ2-7,ASSTGQDPAEQY
TRBV5-1,TRBJ2-1,ASREGAPEQF
TRBV6-5,TRBJ2-7,ASSRTGTYEQY
TRBV6-6,TRBJ1-4,ASSPGGGVNEKLF
TRBV11-2,TRBJ1-1,ASSHRGRTEAF
TRBV10-3,TRBJ2-7,AIRPGTSGPNEQY
TRBV7-9,TRBJ2-5,ASTLPGGGETQY
TRBV6-1,TRBJ2-3,ASSEGQATDTQY
TRBV30,TRBJ2-7,AWGTGAGEQY
TRBV6-5,TRBJ2-1,ASSYLTSLAGEQF
TRBV14,TRBJ1-2,ASSPLPLGPGYGYT
TRBV7-3,TRBJ1-1,ASSLQATTSEAF
TRBV6-1,TRBJ2-5,ASSEEEGTSVETQY
TRBV9,TRBJ1-2,ASSVTPGGGNYGYT
TRBV7-9,TRBJ1-2,ASSISQVQDGYGYT
TRBV4-2,TRBJ1-2,ASSGRDSPGGYT
TRBV7-8,TRBJ1-5,ASSLRDRGNNQPQH
TRBV6-6,TRBJ2-3,ASTSTGATDTQY
TRBV28,TRBJ2-7,ASTVGGPRNEQY
TRBV7-6,TRBJ2-7,ASSLAPSGTIYEQY
TRBV14,TRBJ2-5,ASSFGGHQETQY
TRBV15,TRBJ2-7,ATSRDRGPYEQY
TRBV5-6,TRBJ2-3,ASSNRLAYSTDTQY
TRBV7-9,TRBJ1-3,ASSLRVTGNTIY
TRBV27,TRBJ1-1,ASSYRQGNTEAF
TRBV19,TRBJ2-7,ASSIQGAAGEQY
TRBV4-2,TRBJ2-7,ASSHTGTGGSEQY
TRBV2,TRBJ1-2,ASSRGTGDDYGYT
TRBV10-3,TRBJ1-3,AISESANSGNTIY
TRBV15,TRBJ2-7,ATSRRLAGGPNEQY
TRBV28,TRBJ2-2,ASSLSAGELF